This TCR beta chain emerged from a study of blood T cell repertoires in COVID-19. For the study at large: COVID-19 samples collected from the United States, Italy and Spain covered acute and convalescent phases.

Self-reported history from a screening survey and questionnaire set each donor's cohort. V trimming: 7 bases; J trimming: 7 bases; junction bases outside the gene matches: 10. The CDR3 has 14 residues. Germline-derived CDR1 and CDR2 are ENHRY and SYGVKD. Some clones are missing from TCRdb's copy, which holds only in-frame ones; the method was immunoSEQ multiplex PCR. Found here are hundreds of thousands of clones, over 75% of them singletons; the top ten hold around 3%. Sequenced: PBMCs or T cells enriched from blood (not recorded which). This sequence originates from a woman aged 25-40 years who had recovered from COVID-19. The V gene is TRBV10-3, the J gene TRBJ1-2; 9 bases line up with TRBD1. The CDR3 region is CAIKAGQGIGGYTF. CDR3 nucleotides: TGTGCCATCAAAGCGGGACAGGGAATTGGTGGCTACACCTTC.